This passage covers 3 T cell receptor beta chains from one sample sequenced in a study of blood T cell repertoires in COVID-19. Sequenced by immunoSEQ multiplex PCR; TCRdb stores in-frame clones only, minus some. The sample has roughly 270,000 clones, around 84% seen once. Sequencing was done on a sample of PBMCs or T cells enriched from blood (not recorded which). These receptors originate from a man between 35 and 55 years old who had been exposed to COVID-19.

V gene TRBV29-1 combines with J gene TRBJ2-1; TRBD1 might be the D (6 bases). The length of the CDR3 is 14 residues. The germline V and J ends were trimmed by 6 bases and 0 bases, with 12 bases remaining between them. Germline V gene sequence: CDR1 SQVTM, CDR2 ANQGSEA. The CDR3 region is CSVTGTYSYNEQFF. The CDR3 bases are TGCAGCGTCACCGGGACATACTCCTACAATGAGCAGTTCTTC.

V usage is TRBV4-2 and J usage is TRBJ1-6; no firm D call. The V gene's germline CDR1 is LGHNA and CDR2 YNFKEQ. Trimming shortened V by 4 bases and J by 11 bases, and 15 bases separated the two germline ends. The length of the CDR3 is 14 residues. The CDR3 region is CASSRTEAAAPLHF. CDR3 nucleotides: TGTGCCAGCAGCCGGACGGAGGCAGCAGCACCCCTCCACTTT.

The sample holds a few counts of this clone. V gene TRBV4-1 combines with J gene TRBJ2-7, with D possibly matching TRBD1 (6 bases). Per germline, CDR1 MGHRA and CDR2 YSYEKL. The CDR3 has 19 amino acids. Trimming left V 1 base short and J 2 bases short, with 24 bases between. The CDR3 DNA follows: TGCGCCAGCAGCCAAGTACTCGTAAGGGACATTATTTATCCCTACGAGCAGTACTTC. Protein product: CASSQVLVRDIIYPYEQYF.